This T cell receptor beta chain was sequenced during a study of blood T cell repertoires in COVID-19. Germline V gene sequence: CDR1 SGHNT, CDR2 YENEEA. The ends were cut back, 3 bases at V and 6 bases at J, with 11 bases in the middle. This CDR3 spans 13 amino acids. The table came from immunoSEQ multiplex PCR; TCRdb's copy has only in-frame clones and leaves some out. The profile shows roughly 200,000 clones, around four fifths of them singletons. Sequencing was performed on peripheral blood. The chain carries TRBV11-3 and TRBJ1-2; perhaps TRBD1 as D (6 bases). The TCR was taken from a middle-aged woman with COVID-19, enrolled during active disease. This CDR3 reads CASSFRTGNGYTF. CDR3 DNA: TGTGCCAGCAGCTTTCGCACAGGGAATGGCTACACCTTC.